This T cell receptor (beta chain) was captured by sequencing in a study of blood T cell repertoires in COVID-19. As for the study in general: The samples span acute and convalescent COVID-19 from the United States, Italy and Spain. From T cells, B-cell-depleted T cells, or PBMCs came the material, which was cDNA or gDNA.

Germline lookup yields CDR1 GTSNPN and CDR2 SVGIG (reference sequence). The CDR3 spans 15 residues. V shed 0 bases, J shed 2 bases, and the junction held 4 bases outside the gene matches. Original analysis: Counts of nucleated cells, estimated from reference gene primer amplification, were obtained. Generated by immunoSEQ multiplex PCR, the TCRdb table keeps only in-frame clones and is missing some. V and J calls and clone size are given by that table; D and trimming were obtained from the DNA. The data show 95,000 to 150,000 clones, 86% seen once. The chain recombines TRBV30 with TRBJ2-3; 8 positions agree with TRBD2. The receptor comes from a man aged 35 to 55 with acute or convalescent COVID-19. The sequenced sample was peripheral blood. The CDR3 here is CAWSVLSGATDTQYF. The CDR3 DNA sequence: TGTGCCTGGAGTGTACTTAGCGGGGCCACAGATACGCAGTATTTT.